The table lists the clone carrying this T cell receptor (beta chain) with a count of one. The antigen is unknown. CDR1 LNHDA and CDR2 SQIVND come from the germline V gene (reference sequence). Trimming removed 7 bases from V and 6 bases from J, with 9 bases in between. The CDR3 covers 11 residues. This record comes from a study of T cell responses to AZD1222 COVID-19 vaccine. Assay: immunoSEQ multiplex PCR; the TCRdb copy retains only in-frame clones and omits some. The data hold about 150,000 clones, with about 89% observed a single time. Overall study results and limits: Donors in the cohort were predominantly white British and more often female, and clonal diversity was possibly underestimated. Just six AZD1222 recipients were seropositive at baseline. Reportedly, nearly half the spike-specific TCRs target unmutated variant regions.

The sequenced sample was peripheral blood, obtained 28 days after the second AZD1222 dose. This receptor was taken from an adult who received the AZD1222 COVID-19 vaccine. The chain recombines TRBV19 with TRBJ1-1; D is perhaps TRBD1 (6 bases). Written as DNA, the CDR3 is TGTGCCAGTACCGCAGGGGCTGAAGCTTTCTTT. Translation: CASTAGAEAFF.